A single T cell receptor beta chain is shown here with its context. This CDR3 has 12 residues. Germline CDR1 is LGHNT and CDR2 is FRNRAP. Germline trimming cut 3 bases from V and 6 bases from J; bases unmatched to any gene: 1. The data stem from a study of monozygotic twins with cystic fibrosis. Generated by immunoSEQ multiplex PCR, the TCRdb table keeps only in-frame clones and is missing some. The sample consists of roughly 35,000 clones, approximately 87% of them appearing once. The TCR originated in a girl aged 2 to 10 with cystic fibrosis. V and J are TRBV12-5 and TRBJ1-1; 7 positions match TRBD1. The sample was blood. CDR3 DNA sequence: TGTGCTAGTGGTTTCCAGGGGGCTGAAGCTTTCTTT. It codes for CASGFQGAEAFF.